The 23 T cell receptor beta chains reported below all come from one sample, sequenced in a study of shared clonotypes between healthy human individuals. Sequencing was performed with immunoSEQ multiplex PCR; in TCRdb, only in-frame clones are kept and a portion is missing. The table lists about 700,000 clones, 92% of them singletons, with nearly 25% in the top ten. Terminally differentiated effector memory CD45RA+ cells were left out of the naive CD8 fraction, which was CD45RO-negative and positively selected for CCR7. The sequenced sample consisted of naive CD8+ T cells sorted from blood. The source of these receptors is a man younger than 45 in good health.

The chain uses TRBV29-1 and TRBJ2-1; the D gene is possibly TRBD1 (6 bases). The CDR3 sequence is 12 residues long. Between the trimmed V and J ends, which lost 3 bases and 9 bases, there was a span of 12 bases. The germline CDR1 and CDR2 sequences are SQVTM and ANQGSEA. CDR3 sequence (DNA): TGCAGCGTTGAGGGTTTAGGGGGTGAGCAGTTCTTC. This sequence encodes CSVEGLGGEQFF.

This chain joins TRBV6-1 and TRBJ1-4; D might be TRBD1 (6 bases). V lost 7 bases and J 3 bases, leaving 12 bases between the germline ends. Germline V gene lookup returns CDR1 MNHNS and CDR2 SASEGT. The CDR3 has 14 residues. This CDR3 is CASTGRGPNEKLFF. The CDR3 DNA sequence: TGTGCCAGCACGGGGCGGGGGCCTAATGAAAAACTGTTTTTT.

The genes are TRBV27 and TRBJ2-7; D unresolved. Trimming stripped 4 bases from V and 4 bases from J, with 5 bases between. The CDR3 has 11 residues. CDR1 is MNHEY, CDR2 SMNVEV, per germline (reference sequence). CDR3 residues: CASSWKYEQYF. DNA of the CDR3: TGTGCCAGCAGTTGGAAATACGAGCAGTACTTC.

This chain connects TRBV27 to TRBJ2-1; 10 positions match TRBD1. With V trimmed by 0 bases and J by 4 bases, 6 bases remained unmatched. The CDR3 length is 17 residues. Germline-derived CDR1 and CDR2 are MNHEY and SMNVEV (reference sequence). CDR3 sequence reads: CASSLSWGTGEYNEQFF. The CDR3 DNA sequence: TGTGCCAGCAGTTTATCGTGGGGGACAGGGGAATACAATGAGCAGTTCTTC.

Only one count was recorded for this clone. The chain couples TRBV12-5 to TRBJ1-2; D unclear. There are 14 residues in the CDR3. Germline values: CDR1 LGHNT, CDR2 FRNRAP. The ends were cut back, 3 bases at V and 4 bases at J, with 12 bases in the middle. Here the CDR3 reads CASGLASVPYGYTF. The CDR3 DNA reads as TGTGCTAGTGGTTTAGCGTCAGTCCCCTATGGCTACACCTTC.

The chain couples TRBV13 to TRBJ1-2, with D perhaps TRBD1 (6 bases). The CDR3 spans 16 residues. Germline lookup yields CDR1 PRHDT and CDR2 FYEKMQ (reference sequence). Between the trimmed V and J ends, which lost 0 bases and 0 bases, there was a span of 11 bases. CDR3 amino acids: CASSLGQGPANYGYTF. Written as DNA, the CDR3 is TGTGCCAGCAGCTTAGGACAGGGCCCCGCTAACTATGGCTACACCTTC.

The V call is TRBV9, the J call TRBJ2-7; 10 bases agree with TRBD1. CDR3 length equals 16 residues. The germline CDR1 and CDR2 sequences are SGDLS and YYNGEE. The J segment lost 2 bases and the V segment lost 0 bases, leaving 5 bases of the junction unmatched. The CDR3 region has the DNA TGTGCCAGCAGCGTAGGGGACAGGGGATTGGCCTACGAGCAGTACTTC. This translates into CASSVGDRGLAYEQYF.

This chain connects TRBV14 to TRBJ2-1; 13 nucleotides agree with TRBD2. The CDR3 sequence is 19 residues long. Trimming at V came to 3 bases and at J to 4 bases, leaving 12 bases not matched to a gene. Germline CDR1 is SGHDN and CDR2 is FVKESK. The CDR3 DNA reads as TGTGCCAGCAGCCATAAGATCGGGACTAGCGGGGTGGAATACAATGAGCAGTTCTTC. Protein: CASSHKIGTSGVEYNEQFF.

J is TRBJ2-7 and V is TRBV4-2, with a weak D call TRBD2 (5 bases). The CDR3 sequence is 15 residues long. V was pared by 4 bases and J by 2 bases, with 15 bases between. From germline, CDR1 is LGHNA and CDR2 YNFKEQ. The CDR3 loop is CASSREADFTYEQYF. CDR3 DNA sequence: TGTGCCAGCAGCCGAGAAGCGGACTTCACCTACGAGCAGTACTTC.

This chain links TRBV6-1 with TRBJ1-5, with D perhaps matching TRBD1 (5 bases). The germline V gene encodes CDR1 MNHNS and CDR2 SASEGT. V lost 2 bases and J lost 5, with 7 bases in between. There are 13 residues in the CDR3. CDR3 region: CASSERGDQPQHF. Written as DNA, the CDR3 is TGTGCCAGCAGTGAAAGGGGAGATCAGCCCCAGCATTTT.

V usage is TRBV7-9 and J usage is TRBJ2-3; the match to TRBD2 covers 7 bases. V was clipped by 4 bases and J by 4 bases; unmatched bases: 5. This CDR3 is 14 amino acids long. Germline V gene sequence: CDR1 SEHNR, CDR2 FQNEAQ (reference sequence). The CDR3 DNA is TGTGCCAGCAGCTCTAGCGGTGATGCAGATACGCAGTATTTT. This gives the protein CASSSSGDADTQYF.

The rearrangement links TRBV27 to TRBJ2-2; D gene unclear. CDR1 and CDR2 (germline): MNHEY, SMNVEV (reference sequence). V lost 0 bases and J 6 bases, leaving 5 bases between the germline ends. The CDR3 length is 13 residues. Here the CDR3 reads CASSLSPAGELFF. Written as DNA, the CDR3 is TGTGCCAGCAGTTTATCACCGGCCGGGGAGCTGTTTTTT.

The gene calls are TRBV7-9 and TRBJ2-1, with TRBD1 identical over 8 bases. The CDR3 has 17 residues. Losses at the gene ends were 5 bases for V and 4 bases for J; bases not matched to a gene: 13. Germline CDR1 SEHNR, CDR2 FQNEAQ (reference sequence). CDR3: CASSQPPGQVNYNEQFF. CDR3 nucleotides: TGTGCCAGCAGCCAACCTCCGGGACAGGTTAATTACAATGAGCAGTTCTTC.

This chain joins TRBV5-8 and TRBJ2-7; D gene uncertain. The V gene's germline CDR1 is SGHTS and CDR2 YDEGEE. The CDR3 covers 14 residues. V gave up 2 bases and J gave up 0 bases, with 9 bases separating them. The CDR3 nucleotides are TGTGCCAGCAGCTTAGTTTGGAGCTCCTACGAGCAGTACTTC. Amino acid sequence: CASSLVWSSYEQYF.

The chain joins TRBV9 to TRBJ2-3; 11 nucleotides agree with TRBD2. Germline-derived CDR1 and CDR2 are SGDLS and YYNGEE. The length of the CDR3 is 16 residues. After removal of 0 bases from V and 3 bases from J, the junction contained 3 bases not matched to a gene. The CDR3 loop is CASSVGLAGGTDTQYF. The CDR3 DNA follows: TGTGCCAGCAGCGTAGGCCTAGCGGGAGGAACAGATACGCAGTATTTT.

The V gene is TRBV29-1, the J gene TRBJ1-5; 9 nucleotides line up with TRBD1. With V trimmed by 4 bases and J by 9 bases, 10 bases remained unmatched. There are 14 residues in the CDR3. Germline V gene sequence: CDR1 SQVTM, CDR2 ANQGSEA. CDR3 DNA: TGCAGCGTTGTGATCGGGACAGGGATTGGGCCCCAGCATTTT. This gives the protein CSVVIGTGIGPQHF.

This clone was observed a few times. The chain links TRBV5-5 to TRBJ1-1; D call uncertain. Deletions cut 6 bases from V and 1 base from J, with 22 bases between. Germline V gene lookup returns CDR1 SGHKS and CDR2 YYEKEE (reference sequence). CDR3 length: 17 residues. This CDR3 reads CASNLLTRLEGNTEAFF. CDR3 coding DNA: TGTGCCAGCAACCTTTTGACCCGTTTGGAGGGGAACACTGAAGCTTTCTTT.

The CDR3 reads CASSLLGGSETQYF. The CDR3 bases are TGTGCCAGCAGCCTCTTGGGGGGCAGTGAGACCCAGTACTTC. V and J are TRBV14 and TRBJ2-5; possibly TRBD1 or TRBD2 for D (6 bases each). The CDR3 length is 14 residues. Germline CDR1 SGHDN, CDR2 FVKESK. Trimming took 4 bases from V and 5 from J, leaving 14 bases between them.

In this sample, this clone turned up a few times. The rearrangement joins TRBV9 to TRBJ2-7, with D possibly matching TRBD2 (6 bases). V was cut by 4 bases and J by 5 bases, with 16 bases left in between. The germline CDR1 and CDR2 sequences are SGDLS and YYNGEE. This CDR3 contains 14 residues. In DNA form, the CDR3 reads TGTGCCAGCAGCCCTTTCGGCGGGATCAACGAGCAGTACTTC. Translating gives CASSPFGGINEQYF.

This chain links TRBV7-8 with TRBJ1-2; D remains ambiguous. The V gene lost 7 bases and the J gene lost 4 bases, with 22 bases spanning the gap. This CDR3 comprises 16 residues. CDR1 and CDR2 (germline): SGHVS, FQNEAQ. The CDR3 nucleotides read TGTGCCAGCACTCAGGCGCCGACTATGGATTCCTATGGCTACACCTTC. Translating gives CASTQAPTMDSYGYTF.

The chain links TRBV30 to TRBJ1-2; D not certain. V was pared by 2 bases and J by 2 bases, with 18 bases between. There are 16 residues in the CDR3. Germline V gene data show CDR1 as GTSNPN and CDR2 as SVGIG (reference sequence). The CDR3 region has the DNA TGTGCCTGGAGTAGAAGTTTTGGTGAACTAAACTATGGCTACACCTTC. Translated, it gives CAWSRSFGELNYGYTF.

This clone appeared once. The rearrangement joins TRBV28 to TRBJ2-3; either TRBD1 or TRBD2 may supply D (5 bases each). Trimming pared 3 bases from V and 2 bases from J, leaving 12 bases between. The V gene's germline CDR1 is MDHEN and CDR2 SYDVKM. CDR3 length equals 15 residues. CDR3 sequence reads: CASSFGGSNTDTQYF. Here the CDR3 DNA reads TGTGCCAGCAGTTTTGGGGGATCCAACACAGATACGCAGTATTTT.

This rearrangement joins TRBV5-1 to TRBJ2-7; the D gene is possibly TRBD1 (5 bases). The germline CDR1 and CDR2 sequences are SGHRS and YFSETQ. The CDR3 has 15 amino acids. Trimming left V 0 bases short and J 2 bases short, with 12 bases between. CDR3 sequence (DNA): TGCGCCAGCAGCTTGGGGTTAGGGGTTCCCTACGAGCAGTACTTC. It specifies CASSLGLGVPYEQYF.